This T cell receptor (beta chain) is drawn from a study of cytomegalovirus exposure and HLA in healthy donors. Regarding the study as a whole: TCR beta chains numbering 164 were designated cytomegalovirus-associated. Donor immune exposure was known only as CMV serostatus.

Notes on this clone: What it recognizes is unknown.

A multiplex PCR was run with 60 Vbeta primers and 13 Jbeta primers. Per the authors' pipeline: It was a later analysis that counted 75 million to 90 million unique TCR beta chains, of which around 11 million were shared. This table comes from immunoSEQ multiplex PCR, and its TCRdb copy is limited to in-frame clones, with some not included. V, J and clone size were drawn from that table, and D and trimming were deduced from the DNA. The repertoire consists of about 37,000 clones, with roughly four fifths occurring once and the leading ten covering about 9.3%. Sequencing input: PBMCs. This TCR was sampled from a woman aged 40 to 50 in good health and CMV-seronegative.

DNA for the CDR3: TGTGCCAGCTCAAAGGCCAGGGATGAGCAGTTCTTC. Translation gives CASSKARDEQFF. V is TRBV18 and J is TRBJ2-1; the D gene is possibly TRBD1 (5 bases). The CDR3 is 12 residues long. V lost 5 bases to trimming and J lost 8 bases, with 10 bases between them. The germline CDR1 and CDR2 sequences are KGHSH and LQKENI.